The next 9 T cell receptor beta chains were all read from a single sample in a study of monozygotic twins with inflammatory bowel disease. TCRdb re-called the 5' RACE reads; every CDR3 protein appears as one record, without DNA. With 420,000 or so distinct CDR3 sequences in the sample, the ten largest clones hold approximately 2.3%. Sequencing was performed on blood. These receptor sequences come from a human donor with ulcerative colitis or Crohn's disease, or a healthy co-twin of an affected twin (not recorded which).

V is TRBV2 and J is TRBJ1-1; TCRdb outputs TRBD1, but without DNA this stays unchecked. The CDR3 is 13 amino acids. The germline V gene has CDR1 SNHLY and CDR2 FYNNEI. CDR3 residues: CASRSGQNTEAFF.

This chain links TRBV20-1 with TRBJ1-6; TCRdb's D call, TRBD1, is unchecked because there is no DNA. In germline, CDR1 is DFQATT, CDR2 SNEGSKA (reference sequence). There are 15 residues in the CDR3. This chain's CDR3 is CSARATGGRDSPLHF.

CDR3 amino acids: CATSGKRGFSNQPQHF. The rearrangement joins TRBV15 to TRBJ1-5; TCRdb returns TRBD1, unconfirmable since there is no DNA. Germline loops: CDR1 LNHNV, CDR2 YYDKDF (reference sequence). The CDR3 loop spans 16 amino acids.

The chain recombines TRBV12-3 or TRBV12-4 with TRBJ1-5; there is no DNA to check the TCRdb D call of TRBD1. The CDR3 has 16 residues. CDR3: CASSLPAWGSNQPQHF.

The CDR3: CATSVGYGYTF. The chain recombines TRBV19 with TRBJ1-2. The CDR3 has 11 residues. Looked up from germline, CDR1 is LNHDA and CDR2 is SQIVND (reference sequence).

This chain connects TRBV5-4 to TRBJ1-5; checking the TCRdb D call of TRBD1 is not possible without DNA. The CDR3 is 15 residues long. Germline V gene data show CDR1 as SGHNT and CDR2 as YYREEE (reference sequence). The CDR3 loop is CASSPSPGQGQPQHF. The variable domain in full, completed from reference TRBV5-4 and TRBJ1-5, reads ETGVTQSPTHLIKTRGQQVTLRCSSQSGHNTVSWYQQALGQGPQFIFQYYREEENGRGNFPPRFSGLQFPNYSSELNVNALELDDSALYLCASSPSPGQGQPQHFGDGTRLSIL.

The J gene is TRBJ2-7, the V gene TRBV27; TCRdb returns TRBD2, unconfirmable since there is no DNA. Germline-derived CDR1 and CDR2 are MNHEY and SMNVEV (reference sequence). The length of the CDR3 is 14 residues. The CDR3 sequence: CASSFRTSIYEQYF.

The chain's CDR3 is CASSFAEDTEAFF. The chain is built from TRBV5-1 and TRBJ1-1. CDR1 and CDR2 (germline): SGHRS, YFSETQ. The CDR3 totals 13 residues.

The chain joins TRBV25-1 to TRBJ1-1; the D call of TRBD1 rests on TCRdb alone, since no DNA is present to check it. The CDR3 covers 16 residues. In germline, CDR1 is MGHDK, CDR2 SYGVNS. The CDR3 is CASSEYSGSGGTEAFF.